This TCR beta chain was captured in a study of shared clonotypes between healthy human individuals. Donors comprised healthy HIV-negative adults lacking recent acute infections or vaccinations. This CDR3 spans 13 amino acids. Looked up from germline, CDR1 is SGHDT and CDR2 is YYEEEE. The V and J ends lost 3 bases and 4 bases, in that order; junction bases with no gene match: 2. Study-wide findings and caveats: With a handful of donors compared, roughly 5% of naive CD4 clonotypes were shared. As a rule, naive subsets had a larger estimated richness than memory subsets.

This clone was seen just once. Antigen specificity is unknown. At the DNA level, this CDR3 is encoded by other sequences in the same sample as well. The DNA input per sorted-subset replicate PCR was roughly 180 ng, corresponding to some 30,000 T cell genomes. Sequencing was performed with immunoSEQ multiplex PCR; in TCRdb, only in-frame clones are kept and a portion is missing. The table lists 2,500,000 or so clones, around nine tenths of them singletons. The chain links TRBV5-6 to TRBJ2-7; 9 nucleotides align to TRBD2. The TCR comes from a man between 18 and 35 years old in good health. The sample consisted of naive CD4+ T cells sorted from blood. Subset here: CD45RA+ positively selected. CDR3 protein: CASSSGLAYEQYF. The CDR3 coding sequence is TGTGCCAGCAGCTCGGGACTAGCTTACGAGCAGTACTTC. Together with reference TRBV5-6 and TRBJ2-7, the CDR3 gives the full variable domain: DAGVTQSPTHLIKTRGQQVTLRCSPKSGHDTVSWYQQALGQGPQFIFQYYEEEERQRGNFPDRFSGHQFPNYSSELNVNALLLGDSALYLCASSSGLAYEQYFGPGTRLTVT.